Presented here are 26 T cell receptor beta chains from one specimen sequenced in a study of blood T cell repertoires in COVID-19. Data came from immunoSEQ multiplex PCR; TCRdb stores just in-frame clones and leaves some out. The sample has roughly 250,000 clones, about 89% seen once. The sample consisted of peripheral blood. These receptors were collected from a man aged 40-49 years who had recovered from COVID-19.

This chain joins TRBV7-2 and TRBJ2-5; TRBD2 matches 10 bases. CDR3 size: 13 residues. CDR1 and CDR2 from the germline V gene are SGHTA and FQGNSA. V lost 8 bases and J lost 5; bases outside the gene matches: 5. The CDR3 DNA follows: TGTGCCAGCCGAGGACTAGCGGCGGAGACCCAGTACTTC. Amino acid sequence: CASRGLAAETQYF.

This clone was detected only a few times. The chain combines TRBV7-9 with TRBJ1-2; 7 nucleotides line up with TRBD1. Germline CDR1 reads SEHNR; CDR2 reads FQNEAQ (reference sequence). This CDR3 comprises 14 residues. Trimming at V came to 3 bases and at J to 7 bases, leaving 8 bases not matched to a gene. CDR3 DNA sequence: TGTGCCAGCAGCTTCGACAGGGATGGTGGTGGCTACACCTTC. Its protein is CASSFDRDGGGYTF. The full variable domain, its missing parts supplied by reference TRBV7-9 and TRBJ1-2, is DTGVSQNPRHKITKRGQNVTFRCDPISEHNRLYWYRQTLGQGPEFLTYFQNEAQLEKSRLLSDRFSAERPKGSFSTLEIQRTEQGDSAMYLCASSFDRDGGGYTFGSGTRLTVV.

The chain combines TRBV12-3 or TRBV12-4 with TRBJ2-3; 8 bases are shared with TRBD2. This CDR3 spans 13 amino acids. V gave up 6 bases and J gave up 1 base; unmatched junction bases: 0. CDR3 DNA sequence: TGTGCCAGCAGGACTAGCGGCACAGATACGCAGTATTTT. Residues: CASRTSGTDTQYF.

The chain has TRBV6-5 and TRBJ1-1; 7 bases fit TRBD1. Germline V CDR1 and CDR2: MNHEY, SVGAGI. The CDR3 totals 14 residues. Unmatched junction bases numbered 10, after V lost 6 bases and J lost 6 bases. The CDR3 loop is CASSYRGSLSEAFF. In DNA form, the CDR3 reads TGTGCCAGCAGCTACAGGGGTTCTCTTTCTGAAGCTTTCTTT.

This clone occurred once. The CDR3, as DNA: TGCGCCAGCAGCCAGGCACTAGGGGGCTCTGGGGCCAACGTCCTGACTTTC. Amino acids: CASSQALGGSGANVLTF. The J gene is TRBJ2-6, the V gene TRBV4-1; D is possibly TRBD1 (6 bases). There are 17 residues in the CDR3. The ends were cut back, 3 bases at V and 0 bases at J, with 12 bases in the middle. Germline V gene data show CDR1 as MGHRA and CDR2 as YSYEKL.

V usage is TRBV3-1 (or the pseudogene TRBV3-2) and J usage is TRBJ1-1; tentatively, D is TRBD1 (6 bases). V was cut by 4 bases and J by 4 bases, with 13 bases left in between. Germline V gives CDR1 LGHDT, CDR2 YNNKEL (reference sequence). The CDR3 sequence is 14 residues long. CDR3 region: CASSPVRQATEAFF. CDR3 sequence (DNA): TGTGCCAGCAGCCCCGTCCGACAGGCCACTGAAGCTTTCTTT.

The chain recombines TRBV7-8 with TRBJ2-1, with TRBD1 identical over 11 bases. CDR3 size: 15 residues. Germline trimming cut 3 bases from V and 6 bases from J; bases unmatched to any gene: 4. CDR1 is SGHVS and CDR2 is FQNEAQ in the germline V gene. CDR3: CASSLGQGGSNEQFF. The CDR3, as DNA: TGTGCCAGCAGCTTGGGACAGGGGGGGTCCAATGAGCAGTTCTTC.

The rearrangement uses TRBV18 and TRBJ1-2; a weak D match, TRBD1 (6 bases). Trimming left V 4 bases short and J 5 bases short, with 20 bases between. The CDR3 contains 16 residues. Germline V gene sequence: CDR1 KGHSH, CDR2 LQKENI. CDR3 DNA: TGTGCCAGCTCACGAGATTACCGGGACACAGCGTATGGCTACACCTTC. This sequence encodes CASSRDYRDTAYGYTF.

In DNA form, the CDR3 reads TGCAGCGTTGATACAGGAAAGGTTGCCTATGGCTACACCTTC. The encoded protein is CSVDTGKVAYGYTF. This sequence joins TRBV29-1 and TRBJ1-2, with a weak D call TRBD1 (5 bases). Germline V gene sequence: CDR1 SQVTM, CDR2 ANQGSEA. The CDR3 runs to 14 residues. V shed 3 bases and J shed 4 bases, with 15 bases lying between them.

V gene TRBV9 combines with J gene TRBJ1-2, with TRBD1 identical over 7 bases. This CDR3 region has 14 residues. Per the germline V gene, CDR1 is SGDLS and CDR2 is YYNGEE. The junction had 10 bases not matched to a gene; V was cut back by 4 bases and J by 7 bases. DNA for the CDR3: TGTGCCAGCAGCCCTAGGACAGGTGGGAGTGGCTACACCTTC. Translating it yields CASSPRTGGSGYTF.

This sequence joins TRBV5-1 and TRBJ2-3; 7 nucleotides agree with TRBD2. The V gene end was trimmed by 0 bases and the J gene end by 4 bases; junction bases not matched to a gene: 11. The CDR3 covers 17 residues. Germline loops: CDR1 SGHRS, CDR2 YFSETQ. In DNA, the CDR3 is TGCGCCAGCAGCTTGGGGGCTAGCGGATCCCTAGCAGATACGCAGTATTTT. Residues: CASSLGASGSLADTQYF.

The chain carries TRBV29-1 and TRBJ1-1; D uncertain. Deletions cut 7 bases from V and 1 base from J, with 7 bases between. The CDR3 is made up of 11 amino acids. CDR1 is SQVTM, CDR2 ANQGSEA, per germline. The CDR3 DNA reads TGCAGCGGCGCCAAGAACACTGAAGCTTTCTTT. It codes for CSGAKNTEAFF.

J is TRBJ2-3 and V is TRBV6-5; D is perhaps TRBD2 (6 bases). Trimming took off 6 bases at V and 6 bases at J, with 13 bases between the two ends. Germline CDR1 reads MNHEY; CDR2 reads SVGAGI. The CDR3 is 13 residues long. This CDR3 is CASRTRFADTQYF. CDR3 DNA sequence: TGTGCCAGCAGGACTAGATTCGCGGATACGCAGTATTTT.

This chain uses TRBV6-5 with TRBJ2-2; TRBD2 agrees at 12 bases. V shed 6 bases and J 6 bases; nucleotides not matched to a gene: 5. The length of the CDR3 is 15 residues. Germline loops: CDR1 MNHEY, CDR2 SVGAGI. The CDR3 sequence: CASRSLAGGPGELFF. CDR3 in DNA: TGTGCCAGCAGGTCACTAGCGGGGGGTCCCGGGGAGCTGTTTTTT.

The rearrangement links TRBV11-3 to TRBJ2-1; 8 bases align to TRBD1. After removal of 5 bases from V and 7 bases from J, the junction contained 16 bases not matched to a gene. The CDR3 contains 17 residues. Germline CDR1 and CDR2: SGHNT and YENEEA. CDR3 region: CASSPFTGQGEANEQFF. The CDR3 region has the DNA TGTGCCAGCAGCCCTTTTACTGGACAGGGAGAAGCAAATGAGCAGTTCTTC.

The chain is built from TRBV2 and TRBJ2-5, with D possibly matching TRBD2 (6 bases). Trimming took off 4 bases at V and 2 bases at J, with 14 bases between the two ends. Germline V gene sequence: CDR1 SNHLY, CDR2 FYNNEI. The CDR3 loop spans 15 amino acids. The CDR3 DNA reads as TGTGCCAGCAGTGTAGGGACTGTGTCTCAAGAGACCCAGTACTTC. Its translation: CASSVGTVSQETQYF. Variable domain in full (rest from reference TRBV2 and TRBJ2-5): EPEVTQTPSHQVTQMGQEVILRCVPISNHLYFYWYRQILGQKVEFLVSFYNNEISEKSEIFDDQFSVERPDGSNFTLKIRSTKLEDSAMYFCASSVGTVSQETQYFGPGTRLLVL.

As to this clone: Other DNA sequences in this specimen translate into the identical CDR3. The chain employs TRBV25-1 and TRBJ1-2; D remains unclear. The germline V gene has CDR1 MGHDK and CDR2 SYGVNS. Trimming stripped 2 bases from V and 8 bases from J, with 6 bases between. This CDR3 is built from 11 residues. DNA for the CDR3: TGTGCCAGCAGTGAAGTGGGCGGCTACACCTTC. Amino acid sequence: CASSEVGGYTF.

The chain has TRBV30 and TRBJ2-7; TRBD1 agrees at 7 bases. V was pared by 1 base and J by 5 bases, with 8 bases of the junction left unmatched. The CDR3 has 14 amino acids. CDR1 GTSNPN and CDR2 SVGIG come from the germline V gene (reference sequence). The CDR3 protein is CAWSAEDRENEQYF. CDR3 in DNA: TGTGCCTGGAGTGCGGAAGACAGGGAAAACGAGCAGTACTTC.

This chain connects TRBV5-6 to TRBJ2-7, with D perhaps matching TRBD1 (6 bases). Germline values: CDR1 SGHDT, CDR2 YYEEEE. Trimming cost V 7 bases and J 6 bases, with 17 bases left between them. The CDR3 has 13 residues. CDR3 nucleotides: TGTGCCAGCGGCGGACAGAGAACGGGCGAGCAGTACTTC. Amino acids: CASGGQRTGEQYF.

V usage is TRBV13 and J usage is TRBJ2-1; TRBD2 aligns across 16 bases. Germline CDR1 and CDR2: PRHDT and FYEKMQ (reference sequence). The junction had 6 bases not matched to a gene; V was cut back by 5 bases and J by 8 bases. The CDR3 has 16 residues. The DNA for the CDR3 is TGTGCCAGCAGCAATCCGGGACTAGCGGGAGGGTATGAGCAGTTCTTC. Its protein product is CASSNPGLAGGYEQFF.

The chain carries TRBV6-5 and TRBJ2-5; the match to TRBD1 covers 7 bases. Germline-derived CDR1 and CDR2 are MNHEY and SVGAGI. Trimming took 7 bases from V and 7 from J; bases not matched to a gene: 12. The CDR3 sequence is 14 residues long. This CDR3 reads CASNQGGPQRTQYF. The CDR3 DNA is TGTGCCAGCAATCAAGGGGGCCCCCAGAGGACCCAGTACTTC.

This clone was found a few times. The chain links TRBV7-9 to TRBJ2-7, with 10 bases lining up with TRBD2. This CDR3 has 14 residues. Germline values: CDR1 SEHNR, CDR2 FQNEAQ (reference sequence). J lost 5 bases, V lost 7 bases, and 8 bases had no gene match. The chain's CDR3 is CASTQLAGPNEQYF. DNA for the CDR3: TGTGCCAGCACCCAACTAGCGGGGCCGAACGAGCAGTACTTC.

This clone was seen repeatedly, ten times or more. The chain recombines TRBV29-1 with TRBJ2-7, with D possibly matching TRBD2 (6 bases). V lost 7 bases and J 0 bases, leaving 16 bases between the germline ends. The CDR3 consists of 14 residues. The germline V gene has CDR1 SQVTM and CDR2 ANQGSEA. CDR3 sequence (DNA): TGCAGCGCCTTAACTACCGGGAGCTCCTACGAGCAGTACTTC. Amino acid sequence: CSALTTGSSYEQYF.

This clone was counted a single time. V gene TRBV27 combines with J gene TRBJ2-7, with 11 bases lining up with TRBD2. This CDR3 is built from 14 residues. The trim removed 6 bases at V and 6 bases at J, leaving 7 bases unmatched. CDR1 MNHEY and CDR2 SMNVEV come from the germline V gene (reference sequence). The CDR3 nucleotides are TGTGCCAGCAGCTCGATAGCGGGGGGGCTCGAGCAGTACTTC. This gives the protein CASSSIAGGLEQYF.

This clone is a singleton in its sample. This chain connects TRBV6-5 to TRBJ2-7; D might be TRBD2 (6 bases). CDR3 size: 12 residues. The germline gives CDR1 MNHEY, CDR2 SVGAGI. The CDR3 region is CAVWGVAYEQYF. CDR3 sequence (DNA): TGTGCAGTGTGGGGGGTTGCCTACGAGCAGTACTTC.

The gene calls are TRBV5-5 and TRBJ1-2; TRBD1 might be the D (5 bases). The CDR3 loop spans 9 amino acids. From germline, CDR1 is SGHKS and CDR2 YYEKEE (reference sequence). CDR3: CWGGYGYTF. The CDR3, as DNA: TGTTGGGGGGGCTATGGCTACACCTTC.